This passage covers 6 T cell receptor beta chains from one sample sequenced in a study of cytomegalovirus exposure and HLA in healthy donors. This table comes from immunoSEQ multiplex PCR, and its TCRdb copy is limited to in-frame clones, with some not included. The sample has hundreds of thousands of clones; over 80% are singletons. Material: PBMCs. The receptors stem from a young woman in good health and CMV-seronegative.

This chain uses TRBV13 with TRBJ2-7, with D hard to call. CDR1 is PRHDT, CDR2 FYEKMQ, per germline (reference sequence). The CDR3 runs 11 residues. With 3 bases removed from V and 5 bases from J, the gap between germline ends came to 5 bases. CDR3 residues: CASSLGDEQYF. CDR3 in DNA: TGTGCCAGCAGCTTGGGCGACGAGCAGTACTTC.

This rearrangement joins TRBV5-6 to TRBJ1-6; 11 nucleotides line up with TRBD1. This CDR3 spans 16 amino acids. From germline, CDR1 is SGHDT and CDR2 YYEEEE. J was trimmed by 9 bases and V by 5 bases; bases with no gene match: 10. The CDR3 DNA sequence: TGTGCCAGCAGACGTCTACCGGGACAGGGGGTTTCACCCCTCCACTTT. It translates to CASRRLPGQGVSPLHF.

This clone has a handful of counts. Additional DNA sequences in this sample encode the identical CDR3. The rearrangement links TRBV4-1 to TRBJ1-3; D unresolved. This CDR3 comprises 15 residues. Trimming removed 1 base at V and 0 bases at J, with 7 bases between. Looked up from germline, CDR1 is MGHRA and CDR2 is YSYEKL. DNA of the CDR3: TGCGCCAGCAGCCAAGCACAACCCTCTGGAAACACCATATATTTT. It specifies CASSQAQPSGNTIYF.

The chain carries TRBV7-8 and TRBJ1-2, with 9 nucleotides matching TRBD1. This CDR3 contains 15 residues. In germline, CDR1 is SGHVS, CDR2 FQNEAQ. V lost 3 bases and J lost 0; bases outside the gene matches: 2. The CDR3 DNA follows: TGTGCCAGCAGCTTGGGACAGGGAGCTAACTATGGCTACACCTTC. Protein: CASSLGQGANYGYTF.

V is TRBV28 and J is TRBJ1-4, with D possibly matching TRBD1 (5 bases). The V gene's germline CDR1 is MDHEN and CDR2 SYDVKM. This CDR3 spans 15 amino acids. With 7 bases removed from V and 8 bases from J, the gap between germline ends came to 20 bases. The CDR3 loop reads CASTRTGQGREKLFF. The CDR3, as DNA: TGTGCCAGCACCCGGACCGGGCAGGGAAGAGAAAAACTGTTTTTT.

The rearrangement links TRBV4-1 to TRBJ2-1; D is possibly TRBD1 (5 bases). V was cut by 3 bases and J by 2 bases, with 8 bases left in between. Germline CDR1 and CDR2: MGHRA and YSYEKL. CDR3 length: 14 amino acids. The CDR3 here is CASSQGLTYNEQFF. CDR3 in DNA: TGCGCCAGCAGCCAGGGGCTCACCTACAATGAGCAGTTCTTC.